What follows is one T cell receptor beta chain and its context. There is no known antigen for this receptor. Per-base qualities were not stored, and no clone one base away is much larger. The germline V gene yields SGDLS for CDR1 and YYNGEE for CDR2. The CDR3, cysteine through phenylalanine, is 14 amino acids long. The retained sequence is limited to the CDR3, 42 bases, with the frame set at the first base. V loses 2 bases of germline sequence and J loses 6 bases, and the interval between the two ends is 11 bases. These data are taken from a study of identical twins (dated by TCRdb to 2015 to 2016). In the study overall: To test whether fetal clonotypes persist, the study used deep sequencing on TCR alpha and beta repertoires from monozygotic twins, unrelated adults of various ages, and cord blood. To rule out contamination, replicate twin experiments were performed at different times with different library preparation protocols.

Paper-wide results and their limitations: In beta out-of-frame sequences, excess twin sharing was weaker, because having fewer shared sequences lowered the signal-to-noise ratio. Invariant T cells such as MAIT and iNKT could partly confound zero-insertion analyses, although diverse VJ usage argued against such confounding for most clonotypes. Out-of-frame TCR alpha sharing in monozygotic twins was systematically underestimated by recombination models, whereas sharing between unrelated individuals was in agreement with the recombination models. Because the same donors could not be followed over many years, the conclusions relied on cross-sectional statistical analysis. Abundant cord blood beta clonotypes had fewer insertions, young adult naive repertoires showed a similar but weaker trend, and memory repertoires showed no such trend. Out-of-frame TCR alpha sequences shared between twins showed an excess of low generation-probability sequences compared with coincidental sharing between unrelated individuals.

Only healthy Caucasian donors were included. The twin cohort consisted of three pairs of female monozygotic twins, all aged about 18 to 29 years. Positive isolation kits from Invitrogen were used to isolate CD4+ and CD8+ T cell populations. The library was generated by 5' RACE. The sequencing machine was an Illumina HiSeq 2000. Template switching added a universal primer binding site, and the final cDNA carried a unique molecular identifier that allowed TCR cDNA molecules to be counted accurately. First-strand cDNA for TCR alpha and beta chains was synthesized from specific primers in the conserved constant-segment region. To control for contamination, every cDNA library carried two barcodes: a SMART-Mk sample barcode plus Illumina barcodes. TruSeq adapter sequences, together with Illumina sample barcodes, were added in two successive PCR steps. The Illumina HiSeq platform was used with custom primers to sequence TCR alpha and beta cDNA libraries. On the authors' methods: MiGEC processed the raw reads to extract unique molecular identifiers, while MiXCR was used to determine the CDR3 positions. Recombination models were inferred per individual with the repgenHMM and IGoR tools using an EM algorithm. The analysis of shared clonotypes was done with the tcR package in R, with sharing normalized by the product of cloneset sizes. Out-of-frame nonproductive sequences were analyzed to study raw recombination free of thymic and clonal selection effects. Using fastp at Q25 and MiXCR, TCRdb reprocessed the public reads and kept productive beta chains. CDR3 protein duplicates are merged, each entry listing the most common genes and DNA. In this record, the V and J calls reflect TCRdb's handling and not the investigators' own analysis. For this sample the table gives about 520,000 distinct CDR3 sequences, of which around 20% were detected only once. Under 0.95% of the sample goes to the ten largest clones.

These data were likewise used in another study, on T cells expressing NK-cell markers. According to the second study: Several donors provided sorted CD3+CD56+NKG2C+, CD3+CD56+NKG2C- and CD3+CD56-NKG2C+ T-cell subsets, whose TCR beta-chain repertoires were profiled. Of the eight sequenced donors, seven were found to be HCMV-seropositive and one was found to be HCMV-seronegative. In several experiments an anti-gammadeltaTCR antibody was added to restrict sorting to alphabetaTCR-expressing T cells. In roughly six donors, the dominant CD3+CD56+NKG2C+ clonotypes ranked among the top 10 CD8+ clonotypes, making up roughly 1.0-8% of CD8+ T cells. Those dominant clonotypes were again the most abundant among CD3+CD56-NKG2C+ cells in several donors, at roughly 25-65%. Whether the expanded NKG2C-expressing T cell clones were specific for HCMV antigens remained unclear. The eight sequenced donors were randomly selected healthy volunteers, three men and five women. A commercial ELISA kit detecting HCMV-specific IgG in serum was used to determine HCMV serostatus. MIGEC was used to demultiplex reads and group the reads by UMI, and MiTCR was used to assemble and quantify clonotypes. To exclude erroneous sequences, only TCR cDNA sequences supported by at least two reads were retained. Downstream repertoire analysis used the tcR package, and clonotypes were matched across fractions by CDR3 nucleotide sequence plus V segment. VDJmatch was used to annotate antigen specificity against VDJdb, with one amino acid substitution in CDR3 permitted.

The receptor chain draws on TRBV9 and TRBJ2-2; a weak D assignment points to TRBD2 (5 bases agree). The sequenced material came from CD4+ T cells sorted from blood. This clonotype originated in a woman younger than 35 in good health. The CDR3 in this case is CASSVQLVSGELFF. The DNA sequence follows: TGTGCCAGCAGCGTTCAACTAGTTTCCGGGGAGCTGTTTTTT.